These 2 T cell receptor beta chains originate from one sample sequenced in a study of neoadjuvant anti-PD-1 for oral cavity cancer. Time point specified: after neoadjuvant nivolumab, at surgical resection. TCRdb's table, derived via immunoSEQ multiplex PCR, lists solely in-frame clones and lacks some. The table shows approximately 13,000 clones, with roughly 74% occurring only once. Here the sequenced sample was PBMCs, taken after nivolumab (anti-PD-1) treatment. These receptors were taken from a person aged 35 to 85 with oral cavity squamous cell carcinoma.

This clone was recorded a few times. The rearrangement links TRBV19 to TRBJ2-1, with 9 bases fitting TRBD2. CDR3 size: 15 residues. CDR1 LNHDA and CDR2 SQIVND come from the germline V gene (reference sequence). Losses at the gene ends were 6 bases for V and 5 bases for J; bases not matched to a gene: 8. The CDR3 DNA sequence: TGTGCCAGTAGAAGCCTGGCTAGCGGGGACAATGAGCAGTTCTTC. Residues: CASRSLASGDNEQFF.

The rearrangement links TRBV12-2 to TRBJ2-3; TRBD1 is taken as the D call from the table, unchecked against the DNA. TRBV12-2 is a pseudogene segment. CDR3 size: 17 residues. The CDR3 bases are TGTGCAAGTCGCCCACATACAGGGAAGGAGGTGACAGATACGCAGTATTTT. Translation: CASRPHTGKEVTDTQYF.